This record concerns one TCR beta chain sequence. Its antigen is currently unknown. The protocol was immunoSEQ multiplex PCR, while the TCRdb copy is restricted to in-frame clones and leaves out a portion. This table holds 100,000 to 150,000 clones, around 94% found once. This specimen comes from a study of human thymus T cells. Resections that were taken during corrective heart surgery supplied the thymus tissue. Whole-study results and caveats: Thymic and blood repertoires showed apparently biased V and J gene usage.

The CDR3 length is 14 residues. Germline CDR1 reads MNHEY; CDR2 reads SMNVEV (reference sequence). The ends were cut back, 3 bases at V and 2 bases at J, with 11 bases in the middle. The clonotype originates from a boy under two years old with a congenital heart defect but otherwise immunologically healthy. Material: thymus tissue. The chain combines TRBV27 with TRBJ2-7; a weak D match, TRBD1 (5 bases). CDR3 nucleotide sequence: TGTGCCAGCAGTTTGAACAGGCGCCCCTACGAGCAGTACTTC. Translating gives CASSLNRRPYEQYF.